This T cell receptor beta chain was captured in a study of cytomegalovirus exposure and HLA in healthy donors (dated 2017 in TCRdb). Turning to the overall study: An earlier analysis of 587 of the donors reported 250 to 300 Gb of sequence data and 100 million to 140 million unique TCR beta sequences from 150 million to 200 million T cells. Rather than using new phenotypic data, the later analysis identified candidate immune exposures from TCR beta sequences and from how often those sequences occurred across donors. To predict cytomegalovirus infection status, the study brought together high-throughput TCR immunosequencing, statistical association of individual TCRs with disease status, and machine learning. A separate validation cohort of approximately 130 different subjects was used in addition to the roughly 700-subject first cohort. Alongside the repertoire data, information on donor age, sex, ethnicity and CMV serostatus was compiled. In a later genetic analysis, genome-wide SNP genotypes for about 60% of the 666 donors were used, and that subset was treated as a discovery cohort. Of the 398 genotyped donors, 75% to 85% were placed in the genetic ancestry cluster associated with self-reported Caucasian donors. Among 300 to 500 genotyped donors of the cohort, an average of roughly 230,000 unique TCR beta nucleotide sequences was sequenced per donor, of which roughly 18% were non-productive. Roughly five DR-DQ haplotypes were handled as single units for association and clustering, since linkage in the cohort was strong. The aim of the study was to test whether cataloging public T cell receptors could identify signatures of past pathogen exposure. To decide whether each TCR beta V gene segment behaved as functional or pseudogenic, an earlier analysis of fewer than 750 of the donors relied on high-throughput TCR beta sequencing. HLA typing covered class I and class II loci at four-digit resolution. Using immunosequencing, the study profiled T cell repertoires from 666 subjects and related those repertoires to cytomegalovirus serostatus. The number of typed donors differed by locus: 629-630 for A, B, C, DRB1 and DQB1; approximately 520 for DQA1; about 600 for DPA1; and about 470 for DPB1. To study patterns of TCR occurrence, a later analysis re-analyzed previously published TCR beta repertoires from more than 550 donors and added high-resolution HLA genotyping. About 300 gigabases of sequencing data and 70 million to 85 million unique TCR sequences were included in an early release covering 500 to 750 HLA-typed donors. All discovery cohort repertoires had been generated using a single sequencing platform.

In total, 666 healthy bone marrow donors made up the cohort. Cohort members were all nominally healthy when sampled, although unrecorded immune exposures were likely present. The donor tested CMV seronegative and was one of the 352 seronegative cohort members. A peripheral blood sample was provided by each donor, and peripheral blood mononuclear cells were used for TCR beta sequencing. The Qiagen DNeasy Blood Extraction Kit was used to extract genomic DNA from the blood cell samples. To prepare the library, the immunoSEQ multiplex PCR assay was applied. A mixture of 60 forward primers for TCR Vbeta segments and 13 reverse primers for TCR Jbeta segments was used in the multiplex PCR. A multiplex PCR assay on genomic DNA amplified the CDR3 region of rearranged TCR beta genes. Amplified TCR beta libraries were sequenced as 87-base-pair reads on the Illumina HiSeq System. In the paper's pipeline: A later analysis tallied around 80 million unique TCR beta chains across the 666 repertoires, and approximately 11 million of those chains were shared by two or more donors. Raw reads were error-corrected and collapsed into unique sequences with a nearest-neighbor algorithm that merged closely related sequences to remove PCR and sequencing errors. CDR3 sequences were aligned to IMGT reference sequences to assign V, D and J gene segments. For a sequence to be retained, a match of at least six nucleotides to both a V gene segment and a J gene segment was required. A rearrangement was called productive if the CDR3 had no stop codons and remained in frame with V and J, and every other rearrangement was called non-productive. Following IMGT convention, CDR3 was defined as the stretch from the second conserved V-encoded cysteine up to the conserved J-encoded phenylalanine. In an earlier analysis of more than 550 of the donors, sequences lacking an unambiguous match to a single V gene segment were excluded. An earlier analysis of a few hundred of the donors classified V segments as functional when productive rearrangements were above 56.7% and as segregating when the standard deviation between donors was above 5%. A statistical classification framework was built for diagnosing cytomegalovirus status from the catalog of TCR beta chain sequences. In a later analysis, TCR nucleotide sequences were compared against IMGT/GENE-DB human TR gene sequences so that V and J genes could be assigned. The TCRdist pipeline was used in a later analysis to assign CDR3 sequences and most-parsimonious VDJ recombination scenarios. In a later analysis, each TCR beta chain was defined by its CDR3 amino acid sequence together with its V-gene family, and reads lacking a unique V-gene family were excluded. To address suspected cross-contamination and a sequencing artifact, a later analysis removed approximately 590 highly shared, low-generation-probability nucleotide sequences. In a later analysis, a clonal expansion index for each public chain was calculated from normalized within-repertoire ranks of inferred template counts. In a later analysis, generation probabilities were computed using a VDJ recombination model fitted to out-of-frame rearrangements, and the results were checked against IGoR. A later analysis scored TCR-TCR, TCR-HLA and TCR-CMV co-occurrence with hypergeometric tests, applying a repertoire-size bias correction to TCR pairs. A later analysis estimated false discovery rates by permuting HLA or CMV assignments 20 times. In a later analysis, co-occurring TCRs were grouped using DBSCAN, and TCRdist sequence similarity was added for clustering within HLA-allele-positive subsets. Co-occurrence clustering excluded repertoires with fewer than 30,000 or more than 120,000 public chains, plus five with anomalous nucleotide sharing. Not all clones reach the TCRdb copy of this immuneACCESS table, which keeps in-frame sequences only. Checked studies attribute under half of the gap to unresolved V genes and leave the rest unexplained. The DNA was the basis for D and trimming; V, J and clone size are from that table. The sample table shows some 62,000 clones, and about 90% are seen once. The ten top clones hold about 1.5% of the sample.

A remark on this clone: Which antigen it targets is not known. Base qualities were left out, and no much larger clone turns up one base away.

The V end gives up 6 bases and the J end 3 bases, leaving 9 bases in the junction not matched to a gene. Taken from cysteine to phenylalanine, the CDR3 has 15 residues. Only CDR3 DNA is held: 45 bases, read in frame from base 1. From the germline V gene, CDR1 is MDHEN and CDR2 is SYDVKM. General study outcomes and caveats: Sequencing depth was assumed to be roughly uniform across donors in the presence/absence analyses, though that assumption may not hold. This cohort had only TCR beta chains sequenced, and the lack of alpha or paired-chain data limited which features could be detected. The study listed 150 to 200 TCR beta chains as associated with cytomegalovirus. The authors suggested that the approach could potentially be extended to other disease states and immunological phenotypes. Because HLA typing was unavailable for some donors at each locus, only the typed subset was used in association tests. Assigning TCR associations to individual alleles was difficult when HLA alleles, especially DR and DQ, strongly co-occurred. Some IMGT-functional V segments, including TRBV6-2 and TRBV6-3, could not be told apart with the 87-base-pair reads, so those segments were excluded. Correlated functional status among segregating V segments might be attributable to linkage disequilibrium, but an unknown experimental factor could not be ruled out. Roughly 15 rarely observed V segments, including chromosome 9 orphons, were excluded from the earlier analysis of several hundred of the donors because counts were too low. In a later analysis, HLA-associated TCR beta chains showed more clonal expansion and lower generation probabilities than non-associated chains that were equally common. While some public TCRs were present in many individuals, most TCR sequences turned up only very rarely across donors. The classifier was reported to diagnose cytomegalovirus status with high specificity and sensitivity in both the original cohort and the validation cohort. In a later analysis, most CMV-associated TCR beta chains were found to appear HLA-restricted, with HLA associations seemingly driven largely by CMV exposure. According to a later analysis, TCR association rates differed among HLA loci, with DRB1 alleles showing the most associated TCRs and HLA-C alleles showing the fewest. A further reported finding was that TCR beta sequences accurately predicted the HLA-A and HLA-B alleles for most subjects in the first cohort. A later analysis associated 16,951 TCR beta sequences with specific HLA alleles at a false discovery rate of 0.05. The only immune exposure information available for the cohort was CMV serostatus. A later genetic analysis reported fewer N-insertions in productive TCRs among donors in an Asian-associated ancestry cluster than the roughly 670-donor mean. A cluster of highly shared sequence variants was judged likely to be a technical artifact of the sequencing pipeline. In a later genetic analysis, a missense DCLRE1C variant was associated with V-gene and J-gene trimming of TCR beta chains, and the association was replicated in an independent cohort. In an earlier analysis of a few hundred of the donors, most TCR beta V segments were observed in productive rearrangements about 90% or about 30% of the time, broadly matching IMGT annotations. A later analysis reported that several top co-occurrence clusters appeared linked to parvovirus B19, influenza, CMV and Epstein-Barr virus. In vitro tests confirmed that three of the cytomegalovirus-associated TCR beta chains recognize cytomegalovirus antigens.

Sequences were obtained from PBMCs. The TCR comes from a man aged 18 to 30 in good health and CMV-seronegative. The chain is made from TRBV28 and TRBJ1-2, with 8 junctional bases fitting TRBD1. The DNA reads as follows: TGTGCCAGCAGGTCTTTTCAGGGGGCAGACTATGGCTACACCTTC. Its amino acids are CASRSFQGADYGYTF.